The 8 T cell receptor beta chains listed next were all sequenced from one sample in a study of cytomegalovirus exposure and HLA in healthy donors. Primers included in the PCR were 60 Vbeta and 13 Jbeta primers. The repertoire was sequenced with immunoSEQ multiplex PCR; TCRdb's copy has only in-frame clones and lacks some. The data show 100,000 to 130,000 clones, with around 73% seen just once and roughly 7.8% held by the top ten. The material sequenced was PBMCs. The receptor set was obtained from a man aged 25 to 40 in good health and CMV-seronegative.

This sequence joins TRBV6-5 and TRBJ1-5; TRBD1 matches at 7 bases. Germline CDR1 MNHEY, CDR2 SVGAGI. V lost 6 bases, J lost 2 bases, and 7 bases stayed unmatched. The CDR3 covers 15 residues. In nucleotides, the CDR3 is TGTGCCAGCAGCCGCAAGGGGGCAGGCAATCAGCCCCAGCATTTT. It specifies CASSRKGAGNQPQHF.

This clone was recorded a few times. CDR3: CASLTFTSGNEQFF. CDR3 nucleotide sequence: TGTGCCAGCCTGACTTTCACTAGCGGCAATGAGCAGTTCTTC. V gene TRBV6-1 combines with J gene TRBJ2-1, with TRBD2 matching over 8 bases. The ends lost 8 bases at V and 6 bases at J; junction bases unmatched: 9. From germline, CDR1 is MNHNS and CDR2 SASEGT. The CDR3 extends over 14 amino acids.

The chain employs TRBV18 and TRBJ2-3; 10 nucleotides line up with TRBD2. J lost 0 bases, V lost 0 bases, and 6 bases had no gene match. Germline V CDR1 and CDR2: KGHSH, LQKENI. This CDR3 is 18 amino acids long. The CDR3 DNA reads TGTGCCAGCTCACCACCGATCCGGACTAGCGGTAGCACAGATACGCAGTATTTT. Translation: CASSPPIRTSGSTDTQYF.

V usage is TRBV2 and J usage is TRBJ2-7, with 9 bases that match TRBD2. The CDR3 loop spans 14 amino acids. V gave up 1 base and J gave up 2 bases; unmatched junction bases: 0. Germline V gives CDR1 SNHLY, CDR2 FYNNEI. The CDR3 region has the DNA TGTGCCAGCAGTGAAGTAGCGGGAGCCTACGAGCAGTACTTC. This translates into CASSEVAGAYEQYF.

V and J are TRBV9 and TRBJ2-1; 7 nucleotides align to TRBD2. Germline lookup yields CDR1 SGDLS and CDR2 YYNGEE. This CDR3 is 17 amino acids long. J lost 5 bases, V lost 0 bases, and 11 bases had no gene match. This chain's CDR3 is CASSVGSGGLGHNEQFF. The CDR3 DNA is TGTGCCAGCAGCGTAGGATCTGGAGGACTAGGCCACAATGAGCAGTTCTTC.

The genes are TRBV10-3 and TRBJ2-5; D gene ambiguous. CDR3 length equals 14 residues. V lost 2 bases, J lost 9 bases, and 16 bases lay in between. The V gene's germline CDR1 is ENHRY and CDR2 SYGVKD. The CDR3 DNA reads TGTGCCATCAGTGAGACCGGGTCGACTGAATCCCAGTACTTC. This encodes CAISETGSTESQYF.

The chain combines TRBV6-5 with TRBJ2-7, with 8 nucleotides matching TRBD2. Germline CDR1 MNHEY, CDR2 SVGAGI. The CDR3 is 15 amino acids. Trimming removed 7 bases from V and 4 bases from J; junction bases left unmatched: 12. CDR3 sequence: CASKGRGTSGYEQYF. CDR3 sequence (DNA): TGTGCCAGCAAGGGGCGAGGCACTAGCGGTTACGAGCAGTACTTC.

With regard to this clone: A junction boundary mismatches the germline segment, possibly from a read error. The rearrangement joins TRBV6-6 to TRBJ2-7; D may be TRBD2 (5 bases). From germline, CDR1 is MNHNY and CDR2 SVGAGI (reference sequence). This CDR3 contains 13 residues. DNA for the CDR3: TGTGCCAGCAGTTACAACAGTGGGTCTAGCCAGCTCTTC. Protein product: CASSYNSGSSQLF.